The clone carrying this TCR beta chain came up many times. The junction had 7 bases not matched to a gene; V was cut back by 6 bases and J by 0 bases. CDR1 is MNHEY and CDR2 is SMNVEV in the germline V gene (reference sequence). There are 15 residues in the CDR3. This entry comes from a study of spatial heterogeneity in lung cancer. TCRdb called the 5' RACE reads again in MiXCR, with one record for every CDR3 protein. This sample has about 23,000 distinct CDR3 sequences; around 5.1% occur once, and the top ten carry more than 4.5%. Time point here: sample taken at primary tumor resection. The donor group consisted of under 95 patients who had untreated, early-stage non-small cell lung cancer. Unsorted whole RNA from tumor, nontumor lung or frozen PBMC underwent sequencing.

The specimen was PBMCs, collected at surgery. This rearrangement joins TRBV27 to TRBJ2-7, with 8 bases aligning to TRBD1. This sequence originates from a male donor with early-stage non-small cell lung cancer. The CDR3 DNA follows: TGTGCCAGCAGGGGCGGACAGGGCAGCTCCTACGAGCAGTACTTC. It yields the protein CASRGGQGSSYEQYF.